This TCR beta chain was sequenced in a study of post-analysis software for immune sequencing data (dated by TCRdb to between 2015 and 2016). For context, the study as a whole: Disease courses on record covered relapsing-remitting, secondary progressive and progressive-relapsing multiple sclerosis, though some patients had no subtype annotation. The patient repertoires were set against around ten previously published healthy control repertoires from donors whose ages ranged from roughly 6 to 27 years. A subset of samples was prepared in parallel using single-end sample barcoding, then pooled and co-amplified after Illumina adapter ligation. What the research found in general, with its limitations: Patients showed significantly higher frequencies than controls for about 5 TRBV segments, among them TRBV5-6, TRBV5-1 and TRBV20-1. Strong co-clustering of samples prepared in the same batch was shown by direct clustering with F measure, prompting a batch-effect correction. The control group was slightly older than the multiple sclerosis patient group. Significantly lower normalized Chao1 diversity was found in multiple sclerosis patients than in controls, suggesting substantial peripheral T-cell clonal expansion.

To demonstrate the VDJtools post-analysis software, the study profiled TCR beta repertoires from the peripheral blood of about 13 young patients with multiple sclerosis. Multiple sclerosis patients were children and adolescents aged about 6 to 15 years. The library was produced with PCR. Reads for this sample came from an Illumina HiSeq 2500. To reduce PCR and sequencing biases, unique molecular identifiers were built into the TCR beta cDNA libraries. Per 1 to 10 million input T cells, 500,000 or so cDNA molecules were obtained, such that each molecule approximated one T cell. The patient libraries were prepared and sequenced using the same protocol as the earlier healthy control dataset. Within a given batch, samples were prepared together, multiplexed and sequenced on the same HiSeq lane. On the authors' methods: Raw barcoded reads were processed with MIGEC, discarding single-read molecular identifier groups before consensus assembly and CDR3 extraction. VDJtools was used for post-analysis of the clonotype tables, and diversity was normalized by down-sampling every dataset to the size of the smallest sample. To correct batch-related cross-sample contamination, repertoire overlap clustering matched CDR3 amino acid sequences but not nucleotide sequences. TCRdb reprocessing: public reads trimmed at Q25 with fastp, clones called with MiXCR, in-frame beta chains kept. Each entry merges the rows of one CDR3 protein and shows their most common DNA and genes. The V and J calls were determined by TCRdb, not by the authors. The sample records 750,000 to 950,000 distinct CDR3 sequences, 40% to 55% of which are singletons. Clones ranked in the top ten supply 4% to 5% of the sample.

The germline V gene yields SGHTA for CDR1 and FQGNSA for CDR2. There are 15 amino acids in the CDR3, from cysteine to phenylalanine inclusive. Solely the CDR3 DNA is kept, with 45 bases framed from the first base. Germline trimming: 7 bases from V, 9 bases from J; junction bases outside gene matches: 12. This clonotype was detected only a few times. Its recognized antigen is unknown. No much larger clonotype is one base removed from it; base qualities were not supplied. The sample taken for sequencing was blood. This sequence uses TRBV7-2 and TRBJ2-1, and 10 junction bases match TRBD2. The sequence came from a girl aged 10 to 17 with multiple sclerosis. In nucleotides, the sequence is TGTGCCAGCACCTCCTTAGCGGGAGGAGTGGGTGAGCAGTTCTTC. It translates to CASTSLAGGVGEQFF.